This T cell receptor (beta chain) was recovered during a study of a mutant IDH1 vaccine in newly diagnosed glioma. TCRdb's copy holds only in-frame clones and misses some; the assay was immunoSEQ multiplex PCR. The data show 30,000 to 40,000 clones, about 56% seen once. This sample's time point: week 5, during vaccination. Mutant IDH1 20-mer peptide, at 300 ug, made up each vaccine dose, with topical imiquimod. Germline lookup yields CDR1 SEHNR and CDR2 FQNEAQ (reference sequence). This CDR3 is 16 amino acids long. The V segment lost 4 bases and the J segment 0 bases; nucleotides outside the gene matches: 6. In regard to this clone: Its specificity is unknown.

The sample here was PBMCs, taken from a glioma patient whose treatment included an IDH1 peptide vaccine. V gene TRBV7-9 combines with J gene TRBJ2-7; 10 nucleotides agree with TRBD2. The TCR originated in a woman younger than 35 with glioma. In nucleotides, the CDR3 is TGTGCCAGCAGCTCCGTTAGGACTAGCGGCTCCTACGAGCAGTACTTC. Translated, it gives CASSSVRTSGSYEQYF. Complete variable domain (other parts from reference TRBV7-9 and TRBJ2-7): DTGVSQNPRHKITKRGQNVTFRCDPISEHNRLYWYRQTLGQGPEFLTYFQNEAQLEKSRLLSDRFSAERPKGSFSTLEIQRTEQGDSAMYLCASSSVRTSGSYEQYFGPGTRLTVT.